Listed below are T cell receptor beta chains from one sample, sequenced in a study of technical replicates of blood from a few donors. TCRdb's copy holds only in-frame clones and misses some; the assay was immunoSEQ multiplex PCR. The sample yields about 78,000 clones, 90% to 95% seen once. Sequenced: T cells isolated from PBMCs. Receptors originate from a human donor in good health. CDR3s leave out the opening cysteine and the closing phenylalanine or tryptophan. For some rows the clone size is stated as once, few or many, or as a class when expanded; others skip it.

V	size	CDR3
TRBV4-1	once	ASSAGQMSTEAF
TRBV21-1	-	ASSKAANGREGHADTQY
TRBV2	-	ASSQDRSTGGYT
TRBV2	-	ASSQPGQQAF
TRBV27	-	ASSPSSGHRIYEQY
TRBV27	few	ASSEGQGVGYT
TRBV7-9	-	ASRKGQYGYT
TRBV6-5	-	ASKEREGVEQY
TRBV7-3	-	ASRPGTGSYNEQF
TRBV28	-	ASSQRRRHEKLF
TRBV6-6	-	ASCAGGETGELF
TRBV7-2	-	ASSLEGENTEAF
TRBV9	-	ASSAGLAPSTDTQY
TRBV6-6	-	ASSYIFREGTEAF
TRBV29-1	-	SVHWEDRGTEAF
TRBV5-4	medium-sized	ASSLEGGTEAF